The 10 T cell receptor beta chains in this list originate from one sample, sequenced in a study of tumor-infiltrating lymphocytes in primary liver carcinoma (dated by TCRdb to the late 2010s). The sequencer was an Illumina HiSeq 2500. Using a constant-region primer and ProtoScript II reverse transcriptase, TCRbeta-specific cDNA was reverse-transcribed from 500 ng total RNA. The TCRbeta libraries were prepared through three rounds of nested multiplex PCR following a slightly modified ARM-PCR procedure. Each of the first two PCR rounds ran for roughly 9 cycles and used multiplex TRBV1-TRBV30 forward primers together with a Cbeta reverse primer. TCRdb reprocessing: public reads trimmed at Q25 with fastp, clones called with MiXCR, in-frame beta chains kept. Each entry is one CDR3 protein sequence, shown with its most common DNA and genes. This sample lists under 50,000 distinct CDR3 sequences; 55% to 75% were detected once. The ten largest clones capture 25% to 35% of the sample.

Total RNA and DNA were co-extracted from around 20-30 mg of bulk tissue with the AllPrep DNA/RNA mini kit, without cell sorting. The sample comprised liver tumor tissue from sampling region 5. In the paper's terms, the cell subset or site label means: tumor region T5, tumor centre. The source of these receptors is a man aged 35-49 years with primary liver carcinoma and hepatitis B virus infection.

Note on this clonotype: The junction shows a germline mismatch at one end, possibly a read error. The CDR3 loop reads CASSSRQGEYEHYF. For the CDR3, the DNA is TGTGCCAGCAGCTCGAGACAGGGGGAATACGAGCACTACTTC. The J gene is TRBJ2-7, the V gene TRBV11-2; 9 positions agree with TRBD1. CDR3 size: 14 residues. From germline, CDR1 is SGHAT and CDR2 FQNNGV.

The V and J genes are TRBV5-4 and TRBJ2-3; tentatively, D is TRBD1 or TRBD2 (5 bases each). The germline gives CDR1 SGHNT, CDR2 YYREEE (reference sequence). This CDR3 is built from 16 residues. With 3 bases removed from V and 1 base from J, the gap between germline ends came to 15 bases. The CDR3 loop is CASSSPGRLCTDTQYF. The CDR3 DNA sequence: TGTGCCAGCAGCTCTCCGGGACGTTTGTGCACAGATACGCAGTATTTT.

Remarks on this clonotype: The junction does not match germline at one end; this may be a read error. V is TRBV5-1 and J is TRBJ1-1, with D unclear. Germline-derived CDR1 and CDR2 are SGHRS and YFSETQ. This CDR3 has 13 residues. The CDR3 DNA reads as TGCGCCAGCAGCTCCTGGGCTAACACTGAAGATTTCTTT. Its translation is CASSSWANTEDFF.

This clonotype showed up just once. V is TRBV4-1 and J is TRBJ2-1; D is unresolved. The CDR3 spans 18 residues. Trimming stripped 0 bases from V and 3 bases from J, with 18 bases between. The germline gives CDR1 MGHRA, CDR2 YSYEKL. In nucleotides, the CDR3 is TGCGCCAGCAGCCAAGAACCGATAGGCAGTGACTTCTACAATGAGCAGTTCTTC. This encodes CASSQEPIGSDFYNEQFF.

As regards this clonotype: At one end, the junction sequence differs from germline, possibly due to a read error. The V gene is TRBV12-3 or TRBV12-4, the J gene TRBJ2-2; 7 bases align to TRBD1. This CDR3 is built from 12 residues. The CDR3 DNA reads TGTGCCAGCAGCACAGGGGCCAGGGAGCCGTTTTTT. It specifies CASSTGAREPFF.

This clonotype has only a few counts. The junction shows a germline mismatch at one end, possibly a read error. The gene calls are TRBV29-1 and TRBJ2-1; unclear D gene. CDR1 and CDR2 (germline): SQVTM, ANQGSEA. The CDR3 runs to 14 residues. In DNA, the CDR3 is TGCAGCGTCATTCGGCTAGAATCCTACAATGAGCAGTCCTTC. As protein: CSVIRLESYNEQSF.

Regarding this clonotype: This sequence may be a read error, since a much larger clone differs from it by one base. The V gene is TRBV20-1, the J gene TRBJ2-3, with D tentatively TRBD2 (5 bases). This CDR3 region has 13 residues. Germline lookup yields CDR1 DFQATT and CDR2 SNEGSKA (reference sequence). CDR3 nucleotide sequence: TGCAGTGCCCGGTTAATGGAGGTAGATACGCACTATTTT. Its protein is CSARLMEVDTHYF.

With respect to this clonotype: At one end, the junction sequence differs from germline, possibly due to a read error. The V gene is TRBV4-1, the J gene TRBJ1-4; D ambiguous. The CDR3 contains 15 residues. Germline loops: CDR1 MGHRA, CDR2 YSYEKL. CDR3 nucleotides: TGCGCCAGCAGCCGCCGCGGGTTATCTAATGAAAAACTATTTTTT. Translating gives CASSRRGLSNEKLFF.

Worth noting for this clonotype: Since the CDR3 does not end with the conserved phenylalanine or tryptophan, this likely comes from a read error. The DNA is omitted, as the CDR3 cannot be located on it reliably, and the CDR3 follows TCRdb's listing. The V and J genes are TRBV10-3 and TRBJ1-1; whether TRBD1, the table's D call, matches the DNA was not checked. Per the germline V gene, CDR1 is ENHRY and CDR2 is SYGVKD. Termini included, the CDR3 measures 13 amino acids. CDR3 amino acids: CAISDDRATEASI.

The chain has TRBV29-1 and TRBJ2-1; D is perhaps TRBD1 (6 bases). Germline CDR1 SQVTM, CDR2 ANQGSEA. The V gene lost 6 bases and the J gene lost 2 bases, with 17 bases spanning the gap. CDR3 length: 15 amino acids. The CDR3: CSVHPGASPYNEQFF. CDR3 nucleotide sequence: TGCAGCGTACATCCAGGGGCGAGCCCCTACAATGAGCAGTTCTTC.